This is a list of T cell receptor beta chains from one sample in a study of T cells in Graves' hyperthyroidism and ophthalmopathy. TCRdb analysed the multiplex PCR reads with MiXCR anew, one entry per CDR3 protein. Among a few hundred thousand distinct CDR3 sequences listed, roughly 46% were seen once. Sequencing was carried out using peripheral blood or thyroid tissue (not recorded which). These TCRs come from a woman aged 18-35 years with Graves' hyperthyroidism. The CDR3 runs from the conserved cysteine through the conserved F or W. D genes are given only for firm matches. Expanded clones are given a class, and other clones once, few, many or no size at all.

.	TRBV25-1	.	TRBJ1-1	TGTGCCAGCCAAGGACGGGACCCAACTGAAGCTTTCTTT	CASQGRDPTEAFF
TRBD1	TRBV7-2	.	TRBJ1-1	TGTGCCAGCAGCTTAGGGCAGGGGGCCAGGGTGAACACTGAAGCTTTCTTT	CASSLGQGARVNTEAFF
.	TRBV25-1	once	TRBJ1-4	TGTGCCAGCAGTGGGACGGTCTTTCTCCGTAATGAAAAACTGTTTTTT	CASSGTVFLRNEKLFF
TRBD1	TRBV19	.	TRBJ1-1	TGTACCAGTACCACCTACAGGGGCACTGAAGCTTTCTTT	CTSTTYRGTEAFF
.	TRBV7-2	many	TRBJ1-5	TGTGCCAGCAGCCAGGATAGCAATCAGCCCCAGCATTTT	CASSQDSNQPQHF
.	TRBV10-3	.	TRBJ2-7	TGTGCCATCAGTGAGTCGGGTCGCGGGTCGCGCTACGAGCAGTACTTC	CAISESGRGSRYEQYF
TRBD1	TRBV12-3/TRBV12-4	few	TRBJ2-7	TGTGCCAGCAGTTACAGGACAGGCTACGAGCAGTACTTC	CASSYRTGYEQYF
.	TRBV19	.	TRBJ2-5	TGTGCCAGTAGTATCAACAAGAACGAAGAGACCCAGTACTTC	CASSINKNEETQYF
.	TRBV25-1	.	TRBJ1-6	TGTGCCAGCTGGTCGGATAGAGGTTCACCCCTCCACTTT	CASWSDRGSPLHF
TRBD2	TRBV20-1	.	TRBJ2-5	TGCAGTGTTTCGGCGGGGGGCAGCGAGACCCAGTACTTC	CSVSAGGSETQYF
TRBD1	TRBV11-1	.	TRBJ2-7	TGTGCCAGCAGCTTAGCGAGCAGGGGGAACGAGCAGTACTTC	CASSLASRGNEQYF
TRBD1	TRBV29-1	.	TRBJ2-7	TGCAGCGTTGAAGACGGGACAGGGAACGAGCAGTACTTC	CSVEDGTGNEQYF
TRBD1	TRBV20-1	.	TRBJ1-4	TGCAGTGCTAGGGACCCGACAGGGGAAAAACTGTTTTTT	CSARDPTGEKLFF
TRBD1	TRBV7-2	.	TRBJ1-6	TGTGCCAGCAGCTACGACAGGGGATTATCACCCCTCCACTTT	CASSYDRGLSPLHF
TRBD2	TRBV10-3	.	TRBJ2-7	TGTGCCATCAGAATTAGCGGGCCTAGCTACGAGCAGTACTTC	CAIRISGPSYEQYF
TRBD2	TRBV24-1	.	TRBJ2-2	TGTGCCACCAGTGATACTAGAGCGGGAGGGAGGAACACCGGGGAGCTGTTTTTT	CATSDTRAGGRNTGELFF
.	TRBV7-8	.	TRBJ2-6	TGTGCCAGCAGCCACCGACAGGCTGGGGCCAACGTCCTGACTTTC	CASSHRQAGANVLTF
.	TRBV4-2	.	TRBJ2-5	TGTGCCAGCAGCCCGATACAGGGACCCGATATTATTGGGGAGACCCAGTACTTC	CASSPIQGPDIIGETQYF
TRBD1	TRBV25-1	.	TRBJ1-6	TGTGCCAGCTCACCCCGGGACAGTAATAATTCACCCCTCCACTTT	CASSPRDSNNSPLHF
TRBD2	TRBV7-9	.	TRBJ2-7	TGTGCCAGCAGCTTGTCTGCGGGAGGGCATTACGAGCAGTACTTC	CASSLSAGGHYEQYF
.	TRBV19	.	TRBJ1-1	TGTGCCAGTAGTATAGATCGGCCAAACACTGAAGCTTTCTTT	CASSIDRPNTEAFF
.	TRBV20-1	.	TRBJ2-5	TGCAGTGTCAAGGCGGGGAACCAAGAGACCCAGTACTTC	CSVKAGNQETQYF
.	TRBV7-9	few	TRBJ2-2	TGTGCCAGCAGCTTACGACAGGTTTCGGAGCTGTTTTTT	CASSLRQVSELFF
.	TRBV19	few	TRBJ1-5	TGTGCCAGTAGTATCTGGGGGTTCAATCAGCCCCAGCATTTT	CASSIWGFNQPQHF
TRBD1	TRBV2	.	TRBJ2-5	TGTGCCAGCAGTTTTGACAGGGTAGGGGAGACCCAGTACTTC	CASSFDRVGETQYF
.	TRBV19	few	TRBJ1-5	TGTGCCAGTAGTACTGGACAGCGCAATCAGCCCCAGCATTTT	CASSTGQRNQPQHF
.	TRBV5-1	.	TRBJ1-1	TGCGCCAGCAGCCCGAGAGGGCAGGCCATCGAAGCTTTCTTT	CASSPRGQAIEAFF
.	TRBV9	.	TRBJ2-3	TGTGCCAGCAGCTCAAACCAGGGAGATACGCAGTATTTT	CASSSNQGDTQYF
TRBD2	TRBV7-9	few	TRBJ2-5	TGTGCCAGCAGCACCAAAGGGTTGATGGGACTAGAAGAGACCCAGTACTTC	CASSTKGLMGLEETQYF
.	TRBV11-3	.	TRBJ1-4	TGTGCCAGCAGTTCGATAGGGGGTGGAAAACTGTTTTTT	CASSSIGGGKLFF
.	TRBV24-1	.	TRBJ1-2	TGTGCCACCAGTTACTCGGGGGGGGACTATGGCTACACCTTC	CATSYSGGDYGYTF
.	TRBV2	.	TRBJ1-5	TGTGCCAGCAGTGAAGGGGGGTATGATAGCAATCAGCCCCAGCATTTT	CASSEGGYDSNQPQHF
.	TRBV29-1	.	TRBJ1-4	TGCAGCGTACTCCCGGGACTGTTTTTT	CSVLPGLFF
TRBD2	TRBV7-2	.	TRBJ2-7	TGTGCCAGCAGCTTAGCCGGGAGGGCCTACGAGCAGTACTTC	CASSLAGRAYEQYF
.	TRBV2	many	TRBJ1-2	TGTGCCAGCAGGGGGACATTCGGCTACACCTTC	CASRGTFGYTF
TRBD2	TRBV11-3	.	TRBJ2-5	TGTGCCAGCAGCCAAGGCGGGAGAGGAGAGACCCAGTACTTC	CASSQGGRGETQYF
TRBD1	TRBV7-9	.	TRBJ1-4	TGTGCCAGCAGCTGGGGGGGGACAGGGGGCATTGAAAAACTGTTTTTT	CASSWGGTGGIEKLFF
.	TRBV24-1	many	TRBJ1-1	TGTGCCACCAGTGAAGCAGGGTCGAACACTGAAGCTTTCTTT	CATSEAGSNTEAFF
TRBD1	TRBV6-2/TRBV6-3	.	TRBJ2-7	TGTGCCAGCACCGACTGGGGGACAGCCTACGAGCAGTACTTC	CASTDWGTAYEQYF
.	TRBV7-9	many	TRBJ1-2	TGTGCCAGCAGCTTCGGACTGGGTGGCTACACCTTC	CASSFGLGGYTF
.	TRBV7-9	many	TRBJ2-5	TGTGCCAGCAGCTACAGGGTTGAGACCCAGTACTTC	CASSYRVETQYF
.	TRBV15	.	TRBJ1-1	TGTGCCACCAGCAGAGGGACGGTGAACACTGAAGCTTTCTTT	CATSRGTVNTEAFF
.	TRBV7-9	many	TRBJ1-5	TGTGCCAGCAGCCTCGGTGAGGGAGAACAGCATTTT	CASSLGEGEQHF
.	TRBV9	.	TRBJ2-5	TGTGCCACCAGTCCCGGGCTAGAGACCCAGTACTTC	CATSPGLETQYF
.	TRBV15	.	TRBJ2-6	TGTGCCACCAGCGACCCCGGGAACTCTGGGGCCAACGTCCTGACTTTC	CATSDPGNSGANVLTF
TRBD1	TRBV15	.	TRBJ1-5	TGTGCCACCAGGGCAGGCAGGGGGGATCAGCCCCAGCATTTT	CATRAGRGDQPQHF
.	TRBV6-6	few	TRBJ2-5	TGTGCCAGCAGCACCCGGGGCAGGGTTGAGACCCAGTACTTC	CASSTRGRVETQYF